This T cell receptor (beta chain) is drawn from a study of PD-1 blockade in classical Hodgkin lymphoma. With no exception, relapse followed autologous stem cell transplantation in all patients, and brentuximab vedotin exposure varied. Study-wide results and caveats: Complete responders showed a baseline diversity that resembled the diversity of newly diagnosed patients. It was reported that newly diagnosed patients had less baseline TCR diversity than healthy donors.

Generated by immunoSEQ multiplex PCR, the TCRdb table keeps only in-frame clones and is missing some. Among roughly 100,000 clones listed, roughly 91% were seen once. On this clone itself: The antigen is unknown.

V lost 3 bases and J lost 6; bases outside the gene matches: 3. Per germline, CDR1 SGDLS and CDR2 YYNGEE. The CDR3 is 13 residues long. The TCR sequence derives from a human donor with classical Hodgkin lymphoma. The chain is built from TRBV9 and TRBJ1-2; the match to TRBD1 covers 9 bases. The material was peripheral blood mononuclear cells (PBMCs), obtained before the second cycle of nivolumab. The DNA for the CDR3 is TGTGCCAGCAGCGGGGGGACAGGGAATGGCTACACCTTC. Translating gives CASSGGTGNGYTF.